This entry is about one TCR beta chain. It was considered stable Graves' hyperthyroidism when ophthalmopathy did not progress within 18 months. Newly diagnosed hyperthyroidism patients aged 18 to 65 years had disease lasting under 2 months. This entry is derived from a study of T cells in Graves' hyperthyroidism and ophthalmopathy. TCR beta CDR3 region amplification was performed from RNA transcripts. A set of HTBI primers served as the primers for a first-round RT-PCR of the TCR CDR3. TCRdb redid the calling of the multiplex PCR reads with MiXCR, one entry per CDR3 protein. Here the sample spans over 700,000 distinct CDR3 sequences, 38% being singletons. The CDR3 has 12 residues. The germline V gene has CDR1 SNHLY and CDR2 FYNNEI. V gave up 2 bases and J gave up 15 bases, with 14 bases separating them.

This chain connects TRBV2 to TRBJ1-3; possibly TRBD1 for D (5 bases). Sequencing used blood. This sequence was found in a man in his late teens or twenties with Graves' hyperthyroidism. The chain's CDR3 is CASSEWGSPRYF. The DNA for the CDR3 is TGTGCCAGCAGTGAATGGGGCTCTCCCCGATATTTT.